One and the same sample provided the 19 T cell receptor beta chains below, sequenced in a study of vaccination and CD4 T cells after COVID-19. The Oncomine TCR Beta short-read assay sequenced DNA from cultured CD4+ T cells. One entry per CDR3 protein results from TCRdb running MiXCR on the PCR reads. In the table there are more than 15,000 distinct CDR3 sequences, roughly three fifths of which are singletons. The antigens of these receptors remain unknown. Regarding treatment: approximately 9-day PBMC culture with coronavirus spike peptide pools or control peptides (ViraFEST assay). Sequenced material: CD4+ T cells from blood, cultured in vitro. Receptors were obtained from a human donor who had recovered from COVID-19.

The rearrangement links TRBV15 to TRBJ2-7; D is uncertain. Looked up from germline, CDR1 is LNHNV and CDR2 is YYDKDF (reference sequence). This CDR3 spans 14 amino acids. Between the trimmed V and J ends, which lost 5 bases and 0 bases, there was a span of 11 bases. DNA of the CDR3: TGTGCCACCAGCGAACTACAAAGCTCCTACGAGCAGTACTTC. Protein sequence: CATSELQSSYEQYF.

CDR3: CASRGDRGGGVEQYF. The CDR3 DNA sequence: TGTGCCAGCAGGGGTGACAGGGGAGGAGGTGTCGAGCAGTACTTC. The chain carries TRBV2 and TRBJ2-7; 8 nucleotides agree with TRBD1. This CDR3 has 15 residues. After removal of 6 bases from V and 6 bases from J, the junction contained 13 bases not matched to a gene. The germline gives CDR1 SNHLY, CDR2 FYNNEI.

The chain is built from TRBV20-1 and TRBJ1-5; the D gene is possibly TRBD1 (6 bases). CDR1 and CDR2 (germline): DFQATT, SNEGSKA (reference sequence). V was shortened by 0 bases and J by 7 bases, with 13 bases between the two germline ends. CDR3 size: 14 residues. CDR3 bases: TGCAGTGCTAGAGATTACAGGGATGGGCAGCCCCAGCATTTT. It codes for CSARDYRDGQPQHF.

This chain joins TRBV20-1 and TRBJ1-1; D unresolved. Trimming cost V 3 bases and J 9 bases, with 11 bases left between them. The CDR3 covers 11 residues. The germline gives CDR1 DFQATT, CDR2 SNEGSKA (reference sequence). CDR3 sequence: CSASRPTKAFF. The CDR3 DNA sequence: TGCAGTGCTAGTCGACCTACTAAAGCTTTCTTT.

The rearrangement uses TRBV19 and TRBJ1-1; D is undetermined. Per the germline V gene, CDR1 is LNHDA and CDR2 is SQIVND (reference sequence). The CDR3 runs to 14 residues. V lost 2 bases and J 4 bases, leaving 11 bases between the germline ends. The DNA for the CDR3 is TGTGCCAGTAGTATACGGGTCCCCCTCACTGAAGCTTTCTTT. Its protein is CASSIRVPLTEAFF.

This sequence joins TRBV7-2 and TRBJ2-3, with 9 positions matching TRBD2. There are 16 residues in the CDR3. The ends lost 4 bases at V and 4 bases at J; junction bases unmatched: 9. Germline assignment: CDR1 SGHTA and CDR2 FQGNSA. This chain's CDR3 is CASSSQGREGPDTQYF. The CDR3 DNA sequence: TGTGCCAGCAGCTCCCAGGGGCGGGAGGGACCAGATACGCAGTATTTT. Filled out from reference TRBV7-2 and TRBJ2-3, the complete variable domain reads GAGVSQSPSNKVTEKGKDVELRCDPISGHTALYWYRQSLGQGLEFLIYFQGNSAPDKSGLPSDRFSAERTGGSVSTLTIQRTQQEDSAVYLCASSSQGREGPDTQYFGPGTRLTVL.

The chain carries TRBV4-2 and TRBJ2-3, with no clear D. This CDR3 region has 17 residues. Germline V gene data show CDR1 as LGHNA and CDR2 as YNFKEQ. Deletions cut 0 bases from V and 0 bases from J, with 13 bases between. The CDR3 sequence: CASSQDPTAASTDTQYF. DNA of the CDR3: TGTGCCAGCAGCCAAGATCCGACGGCAGCTAGCACAGATACGCAGTATTTT.

The chain has TRBV12-3 or TRBV12-4 and TRBJ1-6; D ambiguous. Trimming took off 6 bases at V and 11 bases at J, with 14 bases between the two ends. CDR3 length: 13 residues. CDR3 in amino acids: CASSYTGDTPLHF. The CDR3 bases are TGTGCCAGCAGCTACACCGGTGATACACCCCTCCACTTT.

This sequence joins TRBV6-1 and TRBJ2-5; a weak D match, TRBD2 (6 bases). Per the germline V gene, CDR1 is MNHNS and CDR2 is SASEGT. The ends were cut back, 6 bases at V and 4 bases at J, with 24 bases in the middle. The length of the CDR3 is 17 residues. The CDR3 DNA reads as TGTGCCAGCAGGGGACGGGGGTACCCCTCTTACCTAGAGACCCAGTACTTC. This encodes CASRGRGYPSYLETQYF.

CDR3 in amino acids: CASSHRIGRLTYEQYF. The CDR3 DNA is TGCGCCAGCAGCCATCGCATTGGACGGCTGACCTACGAGCAGTACTTC. J is TRBJ2-7 and V is TRBV4-1; D remains ambiguous. The CDR3 totals 16 residues. CDR1 and CDR2 from the germline V gene are MGHRA and YSYEKL. Trimming stripped 3 bases from V and 2 bases from J, with 17 bases between.

A few counts support this clonotype. The chain recombines TRBV7-9 with TRBJ1-2; a weak D match, TRBD1 (6 bases). CDR1 is SEHNR, CDR2 FQNEAQ, per germline (reference sequence). Deletions cut 6 bases from V and 6 bases from J, with 14 bases between. The CDR3 totals 13 residues. CDR3 sequence reads: CASSPRGGDGYTF. CDR3 bases: TGTGCCAGCAGTCCACGGGGGGGCGATGGCTACACCTTC.

The chain has TRBV12-3 or TRBV12-4 and TRBJ1-5; D perhaps matches TRBD1 (6 bases). This CDR3 is built from 15 residues. V lost 3 bases and J lost 1, with 10 bases in between. The chain's CDR3 is CASSFHQGSNQPQHF. The CDR3 DNA reads as TGTGCCAGCAGTTTCCACCAGGGGAGCAATCAGCCCCAGCATTTT.

This clonotype was observed a handful of times. The V gene is TRBV20-1, the J gene TRBJ2-5; D remains ambiguous. V lost 3 bases and J 1 base, leaving 6 bases between the germline ends. The CDR3 is 12 residues long. CDR1 and CDR2 from the germline V gene are DFQATT and SNEGSKA (reference sequence). In DNA, the CDR3 is TGCAGTGCTAGTGGGATCCAAGAGACCCAGTACTTC. Translated, it gives CSASGIQETQYF.

The chain uses TRBV15 and TRBJ1-1, with a tentative D call TRBD1 (5 bases). CDR1 is LNHNV, CDR2 YYDKDF, per germline (reference sequence). The V end was cut by 0 bases, the J end by 2 bases, with 7 bases between. The CDR3 consists of 14 residues. CDR3 coding DNA: TGTGCCACCAGCAGAGATGGGGGAAACACTGAAGCTTTCTTT. Protein sequence: CATSRDGGNTEAFF.

In its sample, this clonotype was seen a few times. This sequence joins TRBV19 and TRBJ1-5; D is unresolved. Trimming took off 3 bases at V and 0 bases at J, with 9 bases between the two ends. The CDR3 contains 15 residues. CDR1 and CDR2 (germline): LNHDA, SQIVND (reference sequence). Here the CDR3 DNA reads TGTGCCAGTAGTATTTCTTTGAATAGCAATCAGCCCCAGCATTTT. It translates to CASSISLNSNQPQHF. The variable domain in full, with the rest retrieved from reference TRBV19 and TRBJ1-5, is DGGITQSPKYLFRKEGQNVTLSCEQNLNHDAMYWYRQDPGQGLRLIYYSQIVNDFQKGDIAEGYSVSREKKESFPLTVTSAQKNPTAFYLCASSISLNSNQPQHFGDGTRLSIL.

J is TRBJ1-2 and V is TRBV2, with a tentative D call TRBD1 (5 bases). Trimming took 6 bases from V and 5 from J, leaving 16 bases between them. The CDR3 runs to 14 residues. Germline V gene data show CDR1 as SNHLY and CDR2 as FYNNEI. CDR3 bases: TGTGCCAGCAGAGTGGGACGGTCAAATTATGGCTACACCTTC. Its translation: CASRVGRSNYGYTF.

The chain carries TRBV7-6 and TRBJ2-7; 7 bases are shared with TRBD1. The CDR3 spans 14 residues. Trimming at V came to 4 bases and at J to 3 bases, leaving 6 bases not matched to a gene. Per germline, CDR1 SGHVS and CDR2 FNYEAQ. CDR3 nucleotide sequence: TGTGCCAGCAGCTACCGACAGGGTCGCTACGAGCAGTACTTC. Residues: CASSYRQGRYEQYF.

This clonotype occurred a few times. The chain joins TRBV10-3 to TRBJ1-2, with 8 bases fitting TRBD1. Germline V gene data show CDR1 as ENHRY and CDR2 as SYGVKD. V lost 10 bases, J lost 6 bases, and 16 bases stayed unmatched. The length of the CDR3 is 15 residues. The CDR3 spells CATSLDRGDVNGYTF. The CDR3 nucleotides are TGTGCCACCTCCCTTGACAGGGGCGACGTAAATGGCTACACCTTC.

This clonotype was found once. The CDR3 coding sequence is TGTGCCACCAGCAACTCCCCCTCCAGCCAAGAGACCCAGTACTTC. Protein: CATSNSPSSQETQYF. The V call is TRBV15, the J call TRBJ2-5; no firm D call. Trimming removed 4 bases at V and 1 base at J, with 13 bases between. Germline CDR1 reads LNHNV; CDR2 reads YYDKDF (reference sequence). The CDR3 loop spans 15 amino acids.